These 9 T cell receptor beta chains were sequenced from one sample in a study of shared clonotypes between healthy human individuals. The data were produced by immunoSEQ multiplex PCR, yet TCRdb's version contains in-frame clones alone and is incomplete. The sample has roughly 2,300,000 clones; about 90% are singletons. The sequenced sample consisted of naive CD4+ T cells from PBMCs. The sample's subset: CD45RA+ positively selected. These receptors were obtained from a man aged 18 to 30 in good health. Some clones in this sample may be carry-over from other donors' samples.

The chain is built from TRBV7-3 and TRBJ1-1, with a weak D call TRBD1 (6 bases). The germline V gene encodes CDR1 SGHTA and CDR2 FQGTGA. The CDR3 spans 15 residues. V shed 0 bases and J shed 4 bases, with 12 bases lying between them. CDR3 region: CASSLTPGGGTEAFF. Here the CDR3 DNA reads TGTGCCAGCAGCTTAACGCCCGGGGGCGGCACTGAAGCTTTCTTT.

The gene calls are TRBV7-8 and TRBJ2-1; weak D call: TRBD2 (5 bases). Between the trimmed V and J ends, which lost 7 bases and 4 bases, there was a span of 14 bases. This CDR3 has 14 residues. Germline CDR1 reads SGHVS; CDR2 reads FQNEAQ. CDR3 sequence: CASTPRETYNEQFF. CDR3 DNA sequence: TGTGCCAGCACCCCTCGGGAAACGTACAATGAGCAGTTCTTC.

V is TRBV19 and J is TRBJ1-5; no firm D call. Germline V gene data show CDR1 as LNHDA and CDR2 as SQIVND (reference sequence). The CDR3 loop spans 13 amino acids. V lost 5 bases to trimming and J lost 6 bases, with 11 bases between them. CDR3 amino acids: CASSRQRSQPQHF. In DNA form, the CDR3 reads TGTGCCAGTAGTCGGCAAAGGAGTCAGCCCCAGCATTTT.

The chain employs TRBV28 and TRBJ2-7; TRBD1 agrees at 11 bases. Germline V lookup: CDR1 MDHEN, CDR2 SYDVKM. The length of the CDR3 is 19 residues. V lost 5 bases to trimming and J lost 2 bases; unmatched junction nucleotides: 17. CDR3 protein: CASSPRRGAPGQGAYEQYF. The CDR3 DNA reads TGTGCCAGCAGTCCTAGACGCGGAGCTCCGGGACAGGGGGCCTACGAGCAGTACTTC.

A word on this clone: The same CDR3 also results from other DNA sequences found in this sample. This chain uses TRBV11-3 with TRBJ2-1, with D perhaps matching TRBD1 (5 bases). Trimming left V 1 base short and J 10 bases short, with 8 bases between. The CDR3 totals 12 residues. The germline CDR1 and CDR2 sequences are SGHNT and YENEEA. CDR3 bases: TGTGCCAGCAGCTTAGTGTCAGGGGAGCAGTTCTTC. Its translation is CASSLVSGEQFF.

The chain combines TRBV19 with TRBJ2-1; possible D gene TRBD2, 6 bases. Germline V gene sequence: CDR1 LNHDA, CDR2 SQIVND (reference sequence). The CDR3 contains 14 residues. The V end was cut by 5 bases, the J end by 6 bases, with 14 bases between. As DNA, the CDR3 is TGTGCCAGTAGTCGCTCCGGGACTCTCAATGAGCAGTTCTTC. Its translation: CASSRSGTLNEQFF.

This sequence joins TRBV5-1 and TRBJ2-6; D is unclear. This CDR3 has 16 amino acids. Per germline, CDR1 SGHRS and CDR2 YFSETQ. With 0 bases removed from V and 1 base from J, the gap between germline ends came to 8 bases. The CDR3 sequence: CASSLALNSGANVLTF. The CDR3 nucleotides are TGCGCCAGCAGCTTGGCGTTGAATTCTGGGGCCAACGTCCTGACTTTC.

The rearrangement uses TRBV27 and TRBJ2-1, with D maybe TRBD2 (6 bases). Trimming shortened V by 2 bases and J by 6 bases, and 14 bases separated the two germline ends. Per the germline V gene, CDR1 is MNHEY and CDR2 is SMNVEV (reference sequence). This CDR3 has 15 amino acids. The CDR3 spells CASSLGLARRNEQFF. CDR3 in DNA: TGTGCCAGCAGTTTAGGGCTAGCGCGACGCAATGAGCAGTTCTTC.

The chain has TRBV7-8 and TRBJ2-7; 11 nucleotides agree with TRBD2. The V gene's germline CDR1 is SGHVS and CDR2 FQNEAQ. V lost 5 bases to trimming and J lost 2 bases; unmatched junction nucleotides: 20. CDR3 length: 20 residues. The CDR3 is CASSPHRFYSGRGIPYEQYF. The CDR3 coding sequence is TGTGCCAGCAGCCCCCACAGATTCTATAGCGGGAGGGGAATACCCTACGAGCAGTACTTC.